Following are 22 T cell receptor beta chains from one sample sequenced in a study of human T cells and chemical hapten exposure. TCRdb analysed the RACE reads with MiXCR anew, one entry per CDR3 protein. Of approximately 82,000 distinct CDR3 sequences listed, about 10% were seen once; the top ten hold 2% to 2.5%. Time point described: patch test 1, 2 weeks after DPC sensitization. Treatment in this sample: therapeutic diphenylcyclopropenone sensitization with weekly scalp DPC. Sequenced material: whole blood, taken in connection with sensitization to the hapten diphenylcyclopropenone (DPC). The receptors originated from a man aged 40-55 years with alopecia areata. Some clones in this sample may be carry-over from other donors' samples.

This clonotype was counted between two and nine times. One end of the junction fails to match germline, which may point to a read error. The V and J genes are TRBV4-3 and TRBJ1-6; D gene uncertain. Germline V gene sequence: CDR1 LGHNA, CDR2 YSLEER. The CDR3 is made up of 14 amino acids. CDR3 nucleotide sequence: TGCGCCAGCAGCCAAGATCTCTATTATTCACCCCTCCACTTT. It specifies CASSQDLYYSPLHF.

This clonotype was detected a few times. The chain recombines TRBV6-5 with TRBJ1-1; possibly TRBD1 for D (5 bases). With 6 bases removed from V and 6 bases from J, the gap between germline ends came to 20 bases. The CDR3 covers 15 residues. From germline, CDR1 is MNHEY and CDR2 SVGAGI. The CDR3 bases are TGTGCCAGCAGCCCCGCGGCGGGCAGGGCGGCTGAAGCTTTCTTT. This encodes CASSPAAGRAAEAFF.

The V call is TRBV6-2 or TRBV6-3, the J call TRBJ2-7, with D possibly being TRBD2 (5 bases). This CDR3 is 14 amino acids long. Trimming took 8 bases from V and 7 from J, leaving 21 bases between them. Germline V gene lookup returns CDR1 MNHEY and CDR2 SVGEGT. The CDR3 sequence: CASSRSGSSGEQYV. The CDR3 DNA is TGTGCCAGCTCCAGATCTGGGTCTTCGGGGGAGCAGTACGTC.

This chain connects TRBV14 to TRBJ2-3; D call uncertain. Trimming took 6 bases from V and 0 from J, leaving 10 bases between them. CDR1 is SGHDN, CDR2 FVKESK, per germline. The CDR3 sequence is 14 residues long. The CDR3 sequence is CASSPWLSTDTQYF. The CDR3 DNA reads TGTGCCAGCAGTCCTTGGCTTAGCACAGATACGCAGTATTTT.

The J gene is TRBJ2-5, the V gene TRBV25-1; 7 positions match TRBD1. CDR3 length equals 14 residues. V lost 6 bases, J lost 7 bases, and 11 bases stayed unmatched. Germline CDR1 is MGHDK and CDR2 is SYGVNS. This chain's CDR3 is CASSGKGQAGTQYF. The CDR3 nucleotides read TGTGCCAGCAGCGGAAAAGGACAGGCGGGGACCCAGTACTTC.

The chain combines TRBV11-3 with TRBJ2-2, with D uncertain. Germline V lookup: CDR1 SGHNT, CDR2 YENEEA. The CDR3 covers 13 residues. Trimming pared 6 bases from V and 7 bases from J, leaving 12 bases between. In nucleotides, the CDR3 is TGTGCCAGCAGATATCTTTCGGGCGGGGAGCTGTTTTTT. This translates into CASRYLSGGELFF.

In its sample, this clonotype was seen a few times. V gene TRBV10-3 combines with J gene TRBJ2-6, with D hard to call. V was trimmed by 0 bases and J by 2 bases, leaving 8 bases between them. CDR3 length: 16 amino acids. Germline lookup yields CDR1 ENHRY and CDR2 SYGVKD. In DNA, the CDR3 is TGTGCCATCAGTGAGTCGCAAGGGCCTGGGGCCAACGTCCTGACTTTC. Residues: CAISESQGPGANVLTF.

The V gene is TRBV20-1, the J gene TRBJ1-3, with no clear D. CDR1 and CDR2 (germline): DFQATT, SNEGSKA (reference sequence). CDR3 size: 11 residues. Trimming took off 6 bases at V and 4 bases at J, with 7 bases between the two ends. CDR3 loop: CSAQRGNTIYF. CDR3 bases: TGCAGTGCCCAAAGGGGAAACACCATATATTTT.

This clonotype was detected many times. V and J are TRBV20-1 and TRBJ2-7; 11 nucleotides align to TRBD2. The germline CDR1 and CDR2 sequences are DFQATT and SNEGSKA (reference sequence). The V and J ends lost 5 bases and 1 base, in that order; junction bases with no gene match: 7. This CDR3 spans 15 amino acids. In DNA form, the CDR3 reads TGCAGTGCTCTTGGGACTAGCGGCGGTTCCTACGAGCAGTACTTC. It is translated as CSALGTSGGSYEQYF.

This clonotype was seen repeatedly, ten times or more. The chain combines TRBV29-1 with TRBJ2-3; D remains ambiguous. The CDR3 covers 17 residues. Trimming shortened V by 1 base and J by 1 base, and 18 bases separated the two germline ends. The V gene's germline CDR1 is SQVTM and CDR2 ANQGSEA. The DNA for the CDR3 is TGCAGCGTTGAAGGACTCTTACCGGGTCTTCGCACAGATACGCAGTATTTT. It yields the protein CSVEGLLPGLRTDTQYF.

Details on this clonotype: A read error may be the cause here, since a much bigger clone is one base away. J is TRBJ1-5 and V is TRBV19; no firm D call. The CDR3 spans 14 residues. The V gene's germline CDR1 is LNHDA and CDR2 SQIVND (reference sequence). V was cut by 6 bases and J by 5 bases, with 14 bases left in between. The DNA for the CDR3 is TGTGCCAGTAGGGTAAGGGTCAGCGATCAGCCCCAGCATTTT. Translated, it gives CASRVRVSDQPQHF.

The rearrangement joins TRBV24-1 to TRBJ2-2, with TRBD2 identical over 8 bases. The CDR3 has 15 amino acids. Unmatched junction bases numbered 7, after V lost 5 bases and J lost 6 bases. CDR1 is KGHDR and CDR2 is SFDVKD in the germline V gene. CDR3 in DNA: TGTGCCACCAGTGGTCTAGCGGGTGGAGCCGGGGAGCTGTTTTTT. Its protein is CATSGLAGGAGELFF.

For this clonotype: One junction end does not reproduce the germline sequence, and a read error may be involved. V and J are TRBV6-6 and TRBJ1-5; D is possibly TRBD1 (5 bases). The CDR3 runs to 15 residues. Germline assignment: CDR1 MNHNY and CDR2 SVGAGI (reference sequence). As DNA, the CDR3 is TGTGCCAGCAGTTACTCGGGGGGAGGGATTCAGCCCCAGAATTTT. It encodes CASSYSGGGIQPQNF.

This clonotype occurred a few times. CDR3 sequence reads: CSARDRRTGVQNTGELFF. DNA of the CDR3: TGCAGTGCTAGAGACCGTAGAACAGGAGTTCAAAACACCGGGGAGCTGTTTTTT. The J gene is TRBJ2-2, the V gene TRBV20-1, with D possibly TRBD1 on 5 matching bases. This CDR3 comprises 18 residues. In germline, CDR1 is DFQATT, CDR2 SNEGSKA (reference sequence). Trimming pared 0 bases from V and 2 bases from J, leaving 19 bases between.

This clonotype was counted only a few times. CDR3 loop: CASSRDRVLAEAFF. The CDR3 bases are TGTGCCAGCAGCCGGGACAGGGTTCTGGCTGAAGCTTTCTTT. The chain employs TRBV14 and TRBJ1-1; 9 positions match TRBD1. V was clipped by 4 bases and J by 6 bases; unmatched bases: 6. Per germline, CDR1 SGHDN and CDR2 FVKESK. The CDR3 extends over 14 amino acids.

The chain carries TRBV28 and TRBJ1-4; tentative D call: TRBD1 (5 bases). V was clipped by 4 bases and J by 8 bases, with 11 bases between them. CDR1 and CDR2 from the germline V gene are MDHEN and SYDVKM. This CDR3 is built from 13 residues. The CDR3 protein is CASSSGRREKLFF. CDR3 sequence (DNA): TGTGCCAGCAGTTCAGGGCGGCGGGAAAAACTGTTTTTT.

J is TRBJ1-1 and V is TRBV7-3, with D tentatively TRBD1 (6 bases). V lost 5 bases, J lost 4 bases, and 17 bases lay in between. Germline V lookup: CDR1 SGHTA, CDR2 FQGTGA. This CDR3 spans 15 amino acids. Here the CDR3 reads CASSARNREGTEAFF. In DNA form, the CDR3 reads TGTGCCAGCAGCGCGAGAAACAGGGAGGGCACTGAAGCTTTCTTT. The whole variable domain, filled in from reference TRBV7-3 and TRBJ1-1, reads GAGVSQTPSNKVTEKGKYVELRCDPISGHTALYWYRQSLGQGPEFLIYFQGTGAADDSGLPNDRFFAVRPEGSVSTLKIQRTERGDSAVYLCASSARNREGTEAFFGQGTRLTVV.

The sample holds a few counts of this clonotype. The chain combines TRBV4-3 with TRBJ2-3; no clear D. The V and J ends lost 0 bases and 4 bases respectively, with 5 bases between them. The CDR3 length is 13 residues. Germline-derived CDR1 and CDR2 are LGHNA and YSLEER. In nucleotides, the CDR3 is TGCGCCAGCAGCCAAGACTTGCCAGATACGCAGTATTTT. It yields the protein CASSQDLPDTQYF.

This clonotype was observed a handful of times. The rearrangement joins TRBV7-2 to TRBJ1-5; no definite D call. V was pared by 4 bases and J by 0 bases, with 10 bases between. The germline gives CDR1 SGHTA, CDR2 FQGNSA. The CDR3 loop spans 15 amino acids. The CDR3 loop is CASSSPTPSNQPQHF. The CDR3 DNA is TGTGCCAGCAGCTCGCCCACACCTAGCAATCAGCCCCAGCATTTT.

This clonotype was observed a handful of times. This chain connects TRBV28 to TRBJ2-7; 13 nucleotides line up with TRBD2. This CDR3 has 17 residues. CDR1 MDHEN and CDR2 SYDVKM come from the germline V gene. V lost 6 bases, J lost 7 bases, and 15 bases stayed unmatched. CDR3 loop: CASSAGTSGERRWEQYF. The CDR3 DNA reads TGTGCCAGCAGCGCCGGGACTAGCGGGGAGAGGAGGTGGGAGCAGTACTTC.

This chain connects TRBV7-2 to TRBJ1-2; D uncertain. V lost 5 bases, J lost 6 bases, and 19 bases lay in between. Germline V gene lookup returns CDR1 SGHTA and CDR2 FQGNSA. CDR3 length equals 15 residues. The CDR3 here is CASSPRTNRNHGYTF. As DNA, the CDR3 is TGTGCCAGCAGCCCCCGAACGAATCGGAACCATGGCTACACCTTC.

This clonotype has a count of ten or more. DNA of the CDR3: TGTGCCTGGAGTAGGAGCGCTGGAAACACCATATATTTT. Translated, it gives CAWSRSAGNTIYF. This chain uses TRBV30 with TRBJ1-3; D not resolved. The germline V and J ends were trimmed by 2 bases and 2 bases, with 7 bases remaining between them. CDR3 length: 13 amino acids. Germline V lookup: CDR1 GTSNPN, CDR2 SVGIG (reference sequence).